This T cell receptor beta chain came from a study of blood T cell repertoires in COVID-19. Turning to the study itself: Samples taken during acute and convalescent COVID-19 were collected in the United States, Italy and Spain. PBMCs, B-cell-depleted T cells, or T cells provided the cDNA or gDNA that made up the material.

Per the original data handling: Amplifying reference gene primers gave estimates of nucleated cell counts. Using immunoSEQ multiplex PCR, the repertoire was profiled, and TCRdb retains in-frame clones only, with some absent. V and J calls and clone size come straight from that table; D and trimming were deduced from the DNA. The repertoire holds about 120,000 clones, with 80% to 90% as singletons. Trimming took off 3 bases at V and 6 bases at J, with 7 bases between the two ends. This CDR3 is 13 amino acids long. Germline lookup yields CDR1 KGHDR and CDR2 SFDVKD. The TCR sequence derives from a woman between 50 and 59 years old with acute or convalescent COVID-19. Sequencing was carried out using peripheral blood. The chain uses TRBV24-1 and TRBJ1-4, with D tentatively TRBD1 (6 bases). The CDR3 bases are TGTGCCACCAGTGATAACAGGGATGAAAAACTGTTTTTT. This gives the protein CATSDNRDEKLFF.